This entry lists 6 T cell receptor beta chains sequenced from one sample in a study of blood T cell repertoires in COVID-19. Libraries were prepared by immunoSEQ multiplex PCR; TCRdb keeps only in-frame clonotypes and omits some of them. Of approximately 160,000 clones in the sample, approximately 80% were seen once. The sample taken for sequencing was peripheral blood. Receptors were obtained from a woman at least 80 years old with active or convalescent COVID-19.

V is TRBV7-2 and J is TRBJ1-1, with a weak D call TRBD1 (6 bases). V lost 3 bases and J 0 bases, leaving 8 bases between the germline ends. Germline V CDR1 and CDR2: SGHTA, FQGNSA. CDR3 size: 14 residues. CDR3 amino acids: CASSFGQMNTEAFF. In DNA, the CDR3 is TGTGCCAGCAGCTTCGGACAGATGAACACTGAAGCTTTCTTT.

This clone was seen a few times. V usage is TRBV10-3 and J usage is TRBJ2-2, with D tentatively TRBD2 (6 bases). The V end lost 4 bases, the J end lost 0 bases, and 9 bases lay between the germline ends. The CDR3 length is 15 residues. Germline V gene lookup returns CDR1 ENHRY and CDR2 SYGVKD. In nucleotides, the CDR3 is TGTGCCATCAGTGGGAGGGGTACGAACACCGGGGAGCTGTTTTTT. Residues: CAISGRGTNTGELFF.

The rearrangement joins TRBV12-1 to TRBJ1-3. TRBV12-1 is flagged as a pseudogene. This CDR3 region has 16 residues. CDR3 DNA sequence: TGTGCCAGCAACCTCCGGGGGAGGTGCTCTGGAAACACCATATATTTT. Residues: CASNLRGRCSGNTIYF.

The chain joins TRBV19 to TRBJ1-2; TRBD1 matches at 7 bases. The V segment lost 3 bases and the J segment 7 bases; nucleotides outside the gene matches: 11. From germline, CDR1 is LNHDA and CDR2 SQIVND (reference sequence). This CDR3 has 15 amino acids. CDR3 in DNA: TGTGCCAGTAGTATCGGGCCAGGGGGTCTACCTGGCTACACCTTC. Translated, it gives CASSIGPGGLPGYTF.

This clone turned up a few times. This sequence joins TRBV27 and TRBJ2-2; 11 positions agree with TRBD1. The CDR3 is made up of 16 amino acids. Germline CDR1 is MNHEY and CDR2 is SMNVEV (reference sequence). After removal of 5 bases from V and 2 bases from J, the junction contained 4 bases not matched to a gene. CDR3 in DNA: TGTGCCAGCAGTCCAAGGACAGGGGGCAACACCGGGGAGCTGTTTTTT. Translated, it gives CASSPRTGGNTGELFF.

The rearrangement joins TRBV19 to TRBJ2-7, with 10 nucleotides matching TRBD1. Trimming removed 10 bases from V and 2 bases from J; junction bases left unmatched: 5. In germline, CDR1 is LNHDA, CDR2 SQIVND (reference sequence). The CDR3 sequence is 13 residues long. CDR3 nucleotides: TGTGCCACCCTTGGACAGGGGGCCTACGAGCAGTACTTC. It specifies CATLGQGAYEQYF. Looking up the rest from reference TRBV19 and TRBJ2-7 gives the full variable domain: DGGITQSPKYLFRKEGQNVTLSCEQNLNHDAMYWYRQDPGQGLRLIYYSQIVNDFQKGDIAEGYSVSREKKESFPLTVTSAQKNPTAFYLCATLGQGAYEQYFGPGTRLTVT.